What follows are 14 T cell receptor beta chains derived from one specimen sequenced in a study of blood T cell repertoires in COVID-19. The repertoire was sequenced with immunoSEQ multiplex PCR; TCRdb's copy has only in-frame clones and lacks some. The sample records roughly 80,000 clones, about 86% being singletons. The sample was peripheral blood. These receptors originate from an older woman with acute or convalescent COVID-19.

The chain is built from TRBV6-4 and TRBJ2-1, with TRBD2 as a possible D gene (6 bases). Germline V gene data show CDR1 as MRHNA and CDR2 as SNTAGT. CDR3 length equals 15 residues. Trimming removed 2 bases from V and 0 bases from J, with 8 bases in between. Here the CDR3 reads CASSDGGSSYNEQFF. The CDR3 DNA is TGTGCCAGCAGTGACGGGGGGAGCTCCTACAATGAGCAGTTCTTC.

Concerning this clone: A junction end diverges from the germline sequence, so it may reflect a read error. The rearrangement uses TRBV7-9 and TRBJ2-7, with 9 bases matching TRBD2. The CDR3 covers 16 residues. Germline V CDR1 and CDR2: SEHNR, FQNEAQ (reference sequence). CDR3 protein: CASSSPPGTSSNEQYF. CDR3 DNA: TGTGCCAGCAGCTCCCCCCCCGGGACTAGCTCCAACGAGCAGTACTTC.

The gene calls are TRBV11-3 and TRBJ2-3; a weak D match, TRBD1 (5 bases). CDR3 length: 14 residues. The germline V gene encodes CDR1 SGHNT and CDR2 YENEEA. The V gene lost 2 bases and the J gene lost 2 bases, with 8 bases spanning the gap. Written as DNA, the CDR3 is TGTGCCAGCAGCTTAATGGACAACACAGATACGCAGTATTTT. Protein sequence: CASSLMDNTDTQYF. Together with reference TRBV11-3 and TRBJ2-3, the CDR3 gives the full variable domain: EAGVVQSPRYKIIEKKQPVAFWCNPISGHNTLYWYLQNLGQGPELLIRYENEEAVDDSQLPKDRFSAERLKGVDSTLKIQPAELGDSAVYLCASSLMDNTDTQYFGPGTRLTVL.

CDR3 sequence (DNA): TGTGCCAGCAGCCAAGATGACCCCCAGGTACACACCGGGGAGCTGTTTTTT. Amino acid sequence: CASSQDDPQVHTGELFF. V and J are TRBV4-2 and TRBJ2-2, with D unclear. Germline V lookup: CDR1 LGHNA, CDR2 YNFKEQ. Trimming removed 0 bases at V and 3 bases at J, with 14 bases between. This CDR3 region has 17 residues.

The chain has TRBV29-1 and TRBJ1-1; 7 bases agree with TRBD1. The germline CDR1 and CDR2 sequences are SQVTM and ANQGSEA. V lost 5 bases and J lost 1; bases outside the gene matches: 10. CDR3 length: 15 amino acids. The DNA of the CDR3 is TGCAGCGTTTTCCCCCCCGGGACAGAGAACACTGAAGCTTTCTTT. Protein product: CSVFPPGTENTEAFF.

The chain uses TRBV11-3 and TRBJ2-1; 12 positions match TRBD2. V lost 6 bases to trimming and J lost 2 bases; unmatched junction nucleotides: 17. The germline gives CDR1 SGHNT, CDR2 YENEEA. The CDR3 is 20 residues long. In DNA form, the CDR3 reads TGTGCCAGCAGTCCACTCGCGGAGCTAGCGGGGGGGGGCCCCTACAATGAGCAGTTCTTC. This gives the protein CASSPLAELAGGGPYNEQFF.

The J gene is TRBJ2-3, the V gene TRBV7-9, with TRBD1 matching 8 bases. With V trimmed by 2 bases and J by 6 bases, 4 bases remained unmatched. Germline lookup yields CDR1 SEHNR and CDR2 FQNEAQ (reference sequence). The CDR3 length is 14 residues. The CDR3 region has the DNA TGTGCCAGCAGCTTAATGCAGGGGGCGGATACGCAGTATTTT. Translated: CASSLMQGADTQYF.

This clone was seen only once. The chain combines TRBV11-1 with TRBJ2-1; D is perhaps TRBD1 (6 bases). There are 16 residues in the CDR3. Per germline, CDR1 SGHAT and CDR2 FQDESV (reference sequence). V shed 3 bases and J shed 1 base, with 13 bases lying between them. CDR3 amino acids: CASSFTRDNSYNEQFF. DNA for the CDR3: TGTGCCAGCAGCTTTACCCGGGACAATTCCTACAATGAGCAGTTCTTC.

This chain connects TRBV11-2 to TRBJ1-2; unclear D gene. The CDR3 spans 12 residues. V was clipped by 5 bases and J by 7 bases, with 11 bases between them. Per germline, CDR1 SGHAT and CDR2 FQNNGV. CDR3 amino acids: CASSRVRVGYTF. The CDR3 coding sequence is TGTGCCAGCAGCCGGGTGCGGGTTGGCTACACCTTC.

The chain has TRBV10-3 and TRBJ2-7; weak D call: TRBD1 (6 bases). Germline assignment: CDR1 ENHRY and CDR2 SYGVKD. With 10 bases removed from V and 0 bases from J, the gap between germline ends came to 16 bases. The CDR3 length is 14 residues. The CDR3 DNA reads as TGTGCCAGCGGAGCAGGGGTTAGCTCCTACGAGCAGTACTTC. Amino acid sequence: CASGAGVSSYEQYF.

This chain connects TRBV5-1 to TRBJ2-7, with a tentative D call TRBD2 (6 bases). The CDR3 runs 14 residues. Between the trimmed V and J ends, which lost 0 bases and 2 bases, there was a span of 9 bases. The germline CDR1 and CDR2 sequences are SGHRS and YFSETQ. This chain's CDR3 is CASSLEGRTYEQYF. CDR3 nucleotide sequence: TGCGCCAGCAGCTTGGAGGGGAGGACCTACGAGCAGTACTTC.

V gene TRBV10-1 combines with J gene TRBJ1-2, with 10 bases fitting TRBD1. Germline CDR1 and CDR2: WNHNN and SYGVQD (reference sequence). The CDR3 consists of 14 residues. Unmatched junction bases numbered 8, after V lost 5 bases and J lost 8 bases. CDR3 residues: CASSPGTGVEGYTF. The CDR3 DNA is TGCGCCAGCAGTCCTGGGACAGGGGTGGAAGGCTACACCTTC.

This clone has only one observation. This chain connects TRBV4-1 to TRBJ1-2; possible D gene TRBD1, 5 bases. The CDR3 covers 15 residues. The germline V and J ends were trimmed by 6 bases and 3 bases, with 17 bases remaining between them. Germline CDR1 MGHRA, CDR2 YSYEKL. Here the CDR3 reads CASSRIDRGDYGYTF. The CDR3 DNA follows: TGCGCCAGCAGTCGAATTGACCGGGGGGACTATGGCTACACCTTC.

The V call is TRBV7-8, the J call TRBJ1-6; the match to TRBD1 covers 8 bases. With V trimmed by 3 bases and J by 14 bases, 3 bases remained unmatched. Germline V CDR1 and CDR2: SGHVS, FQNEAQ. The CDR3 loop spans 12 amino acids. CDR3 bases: TGTGCCAGCAGCTTGGGACAGGTAACCCTCCACTTT. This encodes CASSLGQVTLHF.